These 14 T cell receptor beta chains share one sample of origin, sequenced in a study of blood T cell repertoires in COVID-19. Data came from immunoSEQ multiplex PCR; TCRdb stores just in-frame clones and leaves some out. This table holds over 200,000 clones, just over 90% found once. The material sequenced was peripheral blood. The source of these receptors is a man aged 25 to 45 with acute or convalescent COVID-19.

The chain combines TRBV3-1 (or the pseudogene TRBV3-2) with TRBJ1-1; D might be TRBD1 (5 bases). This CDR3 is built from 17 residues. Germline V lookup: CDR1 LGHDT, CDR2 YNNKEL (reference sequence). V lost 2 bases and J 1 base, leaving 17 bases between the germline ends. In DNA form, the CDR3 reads TGTGCCAGCAGCCAATTGGTGTACCAGGACAAGAACACTGAAGCTTTCTTT. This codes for CASSQLVYQDKNTEAFF.

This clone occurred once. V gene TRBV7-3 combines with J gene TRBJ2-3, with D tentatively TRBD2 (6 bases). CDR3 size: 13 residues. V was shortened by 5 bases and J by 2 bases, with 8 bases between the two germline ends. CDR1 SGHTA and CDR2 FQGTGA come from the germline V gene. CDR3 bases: TGTGCCAGCAGCCCGGGGGACACAGATACGCAGTATTTT. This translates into CASSPGDTDTQYF.

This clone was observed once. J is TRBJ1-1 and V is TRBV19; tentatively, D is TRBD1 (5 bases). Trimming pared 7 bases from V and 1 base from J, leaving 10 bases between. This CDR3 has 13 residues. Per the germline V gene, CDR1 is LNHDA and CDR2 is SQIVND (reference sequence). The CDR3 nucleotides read TGTGCCAGTAAATCCGGGGGGAACACTGAAGCTTTCTTT. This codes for CASKSGGNTEAFF.

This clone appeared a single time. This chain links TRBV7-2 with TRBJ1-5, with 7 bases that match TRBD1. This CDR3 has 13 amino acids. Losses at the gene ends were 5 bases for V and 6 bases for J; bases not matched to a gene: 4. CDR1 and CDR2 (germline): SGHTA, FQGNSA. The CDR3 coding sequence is TGTGCCAGCAGCAGATACAGGGGTCAGCCCCAGCATTTT. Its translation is CASSRYRGQPQHF.

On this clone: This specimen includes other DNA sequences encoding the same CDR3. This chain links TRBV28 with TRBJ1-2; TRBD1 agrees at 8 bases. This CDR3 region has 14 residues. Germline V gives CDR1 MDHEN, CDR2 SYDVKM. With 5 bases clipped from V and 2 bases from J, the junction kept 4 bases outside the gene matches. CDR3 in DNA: TGTGCCAGCAGTCCCGGACAGGGCAACTATGGCTACACCTTC. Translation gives CASSPGQGNYGYTF.

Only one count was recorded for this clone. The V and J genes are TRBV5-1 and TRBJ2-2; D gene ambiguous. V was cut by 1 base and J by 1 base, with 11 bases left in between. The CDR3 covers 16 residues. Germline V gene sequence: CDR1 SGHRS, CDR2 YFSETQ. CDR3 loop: CASSLSYNGNTGELFF. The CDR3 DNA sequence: TGCGCCAGCAGCTTGTCGTACAATGGGAACACCGGGGAGCTGTTTTTT.

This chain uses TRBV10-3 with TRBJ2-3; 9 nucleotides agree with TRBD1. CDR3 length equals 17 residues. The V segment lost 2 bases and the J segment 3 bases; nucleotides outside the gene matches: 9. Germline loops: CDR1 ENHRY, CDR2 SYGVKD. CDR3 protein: CAISETTGGMGTDTQYF. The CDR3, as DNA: TGTGCCATCAGTGAGACCACAGGGGGCATGGGTACAGATACGCAGTATTTT.

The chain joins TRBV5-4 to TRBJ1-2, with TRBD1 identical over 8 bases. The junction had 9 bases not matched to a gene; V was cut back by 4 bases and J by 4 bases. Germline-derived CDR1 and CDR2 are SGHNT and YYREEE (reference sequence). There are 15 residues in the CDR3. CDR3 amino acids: CASSRPGGLGYGYTF. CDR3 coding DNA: TGTGCCAGCAGCCGGCCAGGGGGCTTGGGCTATGGCTACACCTTC. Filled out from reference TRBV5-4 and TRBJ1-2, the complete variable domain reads ETGVTQSPTHLIKTRGQQVTLRCSSQSGHNTVSWYQQALGQGPQFIFQYYREEENGRGNFPPRFSGLQFPNYSSELNVNALELDDSALYLCASSRPGGLGYGYTFGSGTRLTVV.

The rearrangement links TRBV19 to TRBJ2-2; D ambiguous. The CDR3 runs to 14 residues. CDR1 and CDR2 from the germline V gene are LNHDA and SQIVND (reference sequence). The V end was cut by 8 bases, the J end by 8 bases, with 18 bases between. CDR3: CASSSSVPGGELFF. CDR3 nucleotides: TGTGCCAGTTCGAGTTCCGTCCCCGGGGGGGAGCTGTTTTTT.

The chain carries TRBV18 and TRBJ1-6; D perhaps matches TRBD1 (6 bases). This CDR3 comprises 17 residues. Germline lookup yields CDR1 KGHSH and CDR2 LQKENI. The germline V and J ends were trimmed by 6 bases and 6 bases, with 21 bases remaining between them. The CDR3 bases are TGTGCCAGCTCTCCGAGACGACAGGAAGGTTCTAATTCACCCCTCCACTTT. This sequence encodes CASSPRRQEGSNSPLHF.

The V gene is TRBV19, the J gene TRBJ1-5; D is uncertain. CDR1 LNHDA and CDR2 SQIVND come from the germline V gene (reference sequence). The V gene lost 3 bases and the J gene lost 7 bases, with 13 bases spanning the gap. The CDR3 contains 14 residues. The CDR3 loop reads CASSILRSIQPQHF. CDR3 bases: TGTGCCAGTAGTATTCTACGAAGTATCCAGCCCCAGCATTTT.

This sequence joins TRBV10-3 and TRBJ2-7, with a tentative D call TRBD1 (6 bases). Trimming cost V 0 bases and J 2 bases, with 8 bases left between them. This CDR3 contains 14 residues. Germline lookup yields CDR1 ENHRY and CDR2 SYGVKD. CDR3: CAISESQGAYEQYF. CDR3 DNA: TGTGCCATCAGTGAGTCACAGGGTGCCTACGAGCAGTACTTC.

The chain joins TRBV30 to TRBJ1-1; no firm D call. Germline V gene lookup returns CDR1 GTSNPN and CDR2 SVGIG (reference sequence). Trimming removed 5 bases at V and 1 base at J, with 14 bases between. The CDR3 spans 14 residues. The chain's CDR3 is CAWEDGIGNTEAFF. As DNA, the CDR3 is TGTGCCTGGGAGGACGGGATCGGGAACACTGAAGCTTTCTTT.

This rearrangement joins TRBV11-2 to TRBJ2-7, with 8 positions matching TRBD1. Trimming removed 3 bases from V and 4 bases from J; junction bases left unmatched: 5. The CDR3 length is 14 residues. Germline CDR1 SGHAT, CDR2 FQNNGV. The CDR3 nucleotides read TGTGCCAGCAGCTTTGGCAGGGGGCCTTACGAGCAGTACTTC. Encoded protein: CASSFGRGPYEQYF.